The 25 T cell receptor beta chains given below trace back to one sample, sequenced in a study of PD-1 blockade in classical Hodgkin lymphoma. Clones were read by immunoSEQ multiplex PCR, and TCRdb kept only the in-frame ones, dropping some. Among roughly 150,000 clones, about 81% were seen once, and the ten largest hold roughly 9.2%. Patients all relapsed after autologous stem cell transplantation, and there was variation in brentuximab vedotin exposure. The specimen comprised peripheral blood mononuclear cells (PBMCs), sampled before the second cycle of nivolumab. These receptor sequences come from a human donor with classical Hodgkin lymphoma.

The chain joins TRBV19 to TRBJ2-5; tentatively, D is TRBD1 or TRBD2 (5 bases each). This CDR3 has 14 residues. Trimming left V 8 bases short and J 1 base short, with 14 bases between. The germline V gene encodes CDR1 LNHDA and CDR2 SQIVND (reference sequence). The CDR3 region has the DNA TGTGCCAGTCAACCCTCGGGGCCCCAAGAGACCCAGTACTTC. Translation gives CASQPSGPQETQYF.

This chain links TRBV29-1 with TRBJ1-3, with a weak D call TRBD1 (6 bases). V was cut by 3 bases and J by 2 bases, with 11 bases left in between. CDR1 is SQVTM and CDR2 is ANQGSEA in the germline V gene. CDR3 length equals 14 residues. The CDR3 sequence: CSVDRSGAGNTIYF. The CDR3 DNA is TGCAGCGTTGATCGGTCAGGGGCTGGAAACACCATATATTTT.

The rearrangement joins TRBV7-2 to TRBJ2-4; 8 positions agree with TRBD1. CDR1 SGHTA and CDR2 FQGNSA come from the germline V gene. The V gene end was trimmed by 4 bases and the J gene end by 6 bases; junction bases not matched to a gene: 5. CDR3 size: 14 residues. CDR3 bases: TGTGCCAGCAGCTCTCGAGGACAGGGAAACATTCAGTACTTC. Encoded protein: CASSSRGQGNIQYF.

The J gene is TRBJ2-2, the V gene TRBV7-6; D is possibly TRBD2 (7 bases). The germline V and J ends were trimmed by 5 bases and 0 bases, with 16 bases remaining between them. The CDR3 extends over 17 amino acids. The V gene's germline CDR1 is SGHVS and CDR2 FNYEAQ. The CDR3 loop reads CASSKLGGTPNTGELFF. CDR3 DNA sequence: TGTGCCAGCAGCAAATTGGGGGGGACACCGAACACCGGGGAGCTGTTTTTT.

The gene calls are TRBV18 and TRBJ1-2; TRBD1 matches 7 bases. This CDR3 has 14 residues. V was clipped by 0 bases and J by 4 bases; unmatched bases: 2. Germline V gene lookup returns CDR1 KGHSH and CDR2 LQKENI. The CDR3 nucleotides are TGTGCCAGCTCACCACCAGGGGGCGTCTATGGCTACACCTTC. It yields the protein CASSPPGGVYGYTF. The variable domain in full, completed from reference TRBV18 and TRBJ1-2, reads NAGVMQNPRHLVRRRGQEARLRCSPMKGHSHVYWYRQLPEEGLKFMVYLQKENIIDESGMPKERFSAEFPKEGPSILRIQQVVRGDSAAYFCASSPPGGVYGYTFGSGTRLTVV.

This clone came up once. The chain employs TRBV29-1 and TRBJ2-3; no firm D call. Trimming cost V 2 bases and J 1 base, with 7 bases left between them. In germline, CDR1 is SQVTM, CDR2 ANQGSEA. The CDR3 extends over 13 amino acids. The chain's CDR3 is CSVERVGTDTQYF. Here the CDR3 DNA reads TGCAGCGTTGAAAGAGTAGGCACAGATACGCAGTATTTT.

The rearrangement links TRBV19 to TRBJ2-3, with TRBD2 identical over 9 bases. CDR1 and CDR2 from the germline V gene are LNHDA and SQIVND (reference sequence). The CDR3 extends over 19 amino acids. V gave up 5 bases and J gave up 1 base; unmatched junction bases: 16. CDR3 sequence (DNA): TGTGCCAGTAGTCCCAGGGGTAGCGGGAGTGGGAGCGGCACAGATACGCAGTATTTT. It codes for CASSPRGSGSGSGTDTQYF.

The table lists this clone with a few counts. The chain is built from TRBV7-6 and TRBJ1-1; no clear D gene. Germline-derived CDR1 and CDR2 are SGHVS and FNYEAQ. The CDR3 loop spans 16 amino acids. V lost 5 bases and J lost 4, with 20 bases in between. DNA of the CDR3: TGTGCCAGCAGCGCATACCGACGAGGTTGGGGCACTGAAGCTTTCTTT. Encoded protein: CASSAYRRGWGTEAFF.

This chain links TRBV18 with TRBJ1-4; D possibly corresponds to TRBD1 (6 bases). V was pared by 3 bases and J by 5 bases, with 13 bases between. From germline, CDR1 is KGHSH and CDR2 LQKENI. This CDR3 region has 15 residues. CDR3 residues: CASSPVGGANEKLFF. As DNA, the CDR3 is TGTGCCAGCTCACCTGTAGGGGGAGCGAATGAAAAACTGTTTTTT.

The V and J genes are TRBV13 and TRBJ1-4; 11 bases fit TRBD1. Germline CDR1 PRHDT, CDR2 FYEKMQ (reference sequence). The length of the CDR3 is 20 residues. J lost 0 bases, V lost 5 bases, and 14 bases had no gene match. In nucleotides, the CDR3 is TGTGCCAGCAGCCCCCAGAGGGACAGGGGGGATCCTGCAACTAATGAAAAACTGTTTTTT. Its protein is CASSPQRDRGDPATNEKLFF.

This clone appeared many times. The chain links TRBV7-2 to TRBJ2-5; 7 bases match TRBD2. The germline gives CDR1 SGHTA, CDR2 FQGNSA. V lost 5 bases to trimming and J lost 1 base; unmatched junction nucleotides: 7. The CDR3 consists of 15 residues. The CDR3 DNA is TGTGCCAGCAGCCTCTGGGACTACGCCCAAGAGACCCAGTACTTC. It is translated as CASSLWDYAQETQYF.

The V call is TRBV5-1, the J call TRBJ2-2, with 7 bases that match TRBD1. The germline V gene has CDR1 SGHRS and CDR2 YFSETQ. V trimming: 9 bases; J trimming: 4 bases; junction bases outside the gene matches: 12. The length of the CDR3 is 15 residues. CDR3 sequence reads: CATDTGATGTGELFF. CDR3 nucleotides: TGCGCCACCGATACAGGGGCGACCGGCACCGGGGAGCTGTTTTTT.

The V and J genes are TRBV19 and TRBJ2-3; 12 nucleotides line up with TRBD2. V trimming: 6 bases; J trimming: 4 bases; junction bases outside the gene matches: 2. The CDR3 extends over 14 amino acids. The germline V gene has CDR1 LNHDA and CDR2 SQIVND (reference sequence). The CDR3: CASRRLAGADTQYF. DNA for the CDR3: TGTGCCAGTAGAAGACTAGCGGGAGCAGATACGCAGTATTTT.

The chain uses TRBV5-6 and TRBJ1-2, with a possible D match to TRBD1 (6 bases). The V end lost 0 bases, the J end lost 3 bases, and 15 bases lay between the germline ends. Germline CDR1 reads SGHDT; CDR2 reads YYEEEE. The CDR3 spans 16 residues. CDR3 nucleotide sequence: TGTGCCAGCAGCTTGGGGAATCAGGGGCTATACTATGGCTACACCTTC. Its translation is CASSLGNQGLYYGYTF.

A remark on this clone: This specimen includes other DNA sequences encoding the same CDR3. This chain connects TRBV7-3 to TRBJ1-1; D remains unclear. This CDR3 is built from 13 residues. Germline CDR1 reads SGHTA; CDR2 reads FQGTGA. The V gene lost 5 bases and the J gene lost 0 bases, with 7 bases spanning the gap. The CDR3 nucleotides read TGTGCCAGCAGCCCCCGACTGAACACTGAAGCTTTCTTT. Its translation: CASSPRLNTEAFF.

This rearrangement joins TRBV25-1 to TRBJ2-3; maybe TRBD1 (7 bases). CDR3 length: 14 amino acids. V lost 2 bases and J 4 bases, leaving 10 bases between the germline ends. CDR1 and CDR2 (germline): MGHDK, SYGVNS. The CDR3 bases are TGTGCCAGCAGTGAACAGGGGGGAGCAGATACGCAGTATTTT. The encoded protein is CASSEQGGADTQYF.

This sequence joins TRBV27 and TRBJ1-2; 9 positions match TRBD1. Germline assignment: CDR1 MNHEY and CDR2 SMNVEV (reference sequence). The J segment lost 3 bases and the V segment lost 5 bases, leaving 7 bases of the junction unmatched. This CDR3 has 15 residues. CDR3 region: CASSLRTGADYGYTF. CDR3 bases: TGTGCCAGCAGTCTACGGACAGGGGCGGACTATGGCTACACCTTC.

A single count supports this clone. The rearrangement links TRBV7-8 to TRBJ1-2; 11 positions agree with TRBD1. J was trimmed by 3 bases and V by 2 bases; bases with no gene match: 2. The CDR3 runs 15 residues. Germline V gene data show CDR1 as SGHVS and CDR2 as FQNEAQ. CDR3 loop: CASSLRTGGYYGYTF. Written as DNA, the CDR3 is TGTGCCAGCAGCTTAAGGACAGGGGGCTACTATGGCTACACCTTC.

This clone was seen only a few times. The chain links TRBV5-1 to TRBJ2-1, with D possibly matching TRBD1 (6 bases). Trimming removed 1 base at V and 4 bases at J, with 6 bases between. CDR1 and CDR2 from the germline V gene are SGHRS and YFSETQ. The CDR3 runs 13 residues. In DNA, the CDR3 is TGCGCCAGCAGCTTGCAGGGGTACAATGAGCAGTTCTTC. As protein: CASSLQGYNEQFF.

This CDR3 reads CASSSPAGGTDTQYF. In nucleotides, the CDR3 is TGCGCCAGCAGCTCACCAGCGGGGGGCACAGATACGCAGTATTTT. The gene calls are TRBV5-1 and TRBJ2-3, with 8 bases lining up with TRBD2. Germline V gene sequence: CDR1 SGHRS, CDR2 YFSETQ. V lost 3 bases to trimming and J lost 1 base; unmatched junction nucleotides: 4. The CDR3 is 15 amino acids.

The chain combines TRBV7-3 with TRBJ2-3; 7 bases line up with TRBD1. CDR1 is SGHTA, CDR2 FQGTGA, per germline. The CDR3 consists of 16 residues. The ends lost 5 bases at V and 1 base at J; junction bases unmatched: 9. The CDR3 DNA follows: TGTGCCAGCAGCGCCGATACAGGGGCCGGCACAGATACGCAGTATTTT. Its protein is CASSADTGAGTDTQYF.

The V gene is TRBV29-1, the J gene TRBJ2-1, with unresolved D. CDR3 length: 14 amino acids. Germline V lookup: CDR1 SQVTM, CDR2 ANQGSEA. Trimming cost V 2 bases and J 2 bases, with 10 bases left between them. In nucleotides, the CDR3 is TGCAGCGTTGAAAGGACGGATGCCTACAATGAGCAGTTCTTC. It is translated as CSVERTDAYNEQFF.

This clone was seen only a few times. The chain uses TRBV11-2 and TRBJ2-1; TRBD2 agrees at 10 bases. V dropped 7 bases and J dropped 9; count of bases not matched to a gene: 15. The length of the CDR3 is 16 residues. Germline V CDR1 and CDR2: SGHAT, FQNNGV. The CDR3 DNA follows: TGTGCCAGCATGCTAGGATTAGCGGGAGGTGGGAGTGAGCAGTTCTTC. Encoded protein: CASMLGLAGGGSEQFF. Looking up the rest from reference TRBV11-2 and TRBJ2-1 gives the full variable domain: EAGVAQSPRYKIIEKRQSVAFWCNPISGHATLYWYQQILGQGPKLLIQFQNNGVVDDSQLPKDRFSAERLKGVDSTLKIQPAKLEDSAVYLCASMLGLAGGGSEQFFGPGTRLTVL.

The gene calls are TRBV9 and TRBJ2-1; 11 nucleotides agree with TRBD2. There are 17 residues in the CDR3. The ends lost 3 bases at V and 4 bases at J; junction bases unmatched: 9. Germline V gene data show CDR1 as SGDLS and CDR2 as YYNGEE. The CDR3 DNA reads TGTGCCAGCAGCGGGGCCAGGGGACTAGCGGATTACAATGAGCAGTTCTTC. It codes for CASSGARGLADYNEQFF.

J is TRBJ2-5 and V is TRBV11-1; D is uncertain. The CDR3 is 12 residues long. The ends were cut back, 2 bases at V and 3 bases at J, with 4 bases in the middle. Germline CDR1 SGHAT, CDR2 FQDESV (reference sequence). Written as DNA, the CDR3 is TGTGCCAGCAGCTTAATAGAAGAGACCCAGTACTTC. Translating it yields CASSLIEETQYF.